This is a list of T cell receptor beta chains from one sample in a study of blood T cell repertoires in COVID-19. Measured with immunoSEQ multiplex PCR; TCRdb has only the in-frame clones, and not every one. Of more than 150,000 clones in the sample, over 75% were seen once. Sample: peripheral blood. Every receptor here comes from a woman in her 40s with acute or convalescent COVID-19. Both conserved end residues are part of each CDR3. D genes are given only for firm matches. Size is omitted from some rows. Given values are once, few, many or a class for expanded clones.

CASSPAGSGNTIYF	TGTGCCAGCTCACCGGCAGGGTCTGGAAACACCATATATTTT	TRBV18	once	NA	TRBJ1-3
CATSRVEGGYEQYF	TGTGCCACCAGCAGAGTCGAGGGAGGCTACGAGCAGTACTTC	TRBV15	NA	NA	TRBJ2-7
CASSVLARRNEQFF	TGTGCCAGCAGTGTGCTAGCTCGGCGCAATGAGCAGTTCTTC	TRBV28	few	NA	TRBJ2-1
CASSNGDVSPLHF	TGTGCCAGCAGCAACGGGGATGTTTCACCCCTCCACTTT	TRBV7-3	NA	NA	TRBJ1-6
CASSGQGSSGNTIYF	TGTGCCAGCAGCGGACAGGGCAGCTCTGGAAACACCATATATTTT	TRBV2	NA	TRBD1	TRBJ1-3
CASTSGSRFVGEQFF	TGCGCCAGCACTAGCGGGAGCCGTTTTGTCGGTGAGCAGTTCTTC	TRBV5-1	once	TRBD2	TRBJ2-1
CASNRELGAEAFF	TGTGCCAGCAACAGGGAATTGGGCGCTGAAGCTTTCTTT	TRBV28	NA	NA	TRBJ1-1
CASTKTGGRSETQYF	TGTGCCAGCACCAAGACAGGGGGCCGATCAGAGACCCAGTACTTC	TRBV7-9	NA	TRBD1	TRBJ2-5
CASSLGGGAGGTYNEQFF	TGTGCCAGCAGCTTAGGGGGGGGAGCGGGAGGGACCTACAATGAGCAGTTCTTC	TRBV7-2	NA	TRBD2	TRBJ2-1
CASSNGGTVSYEQYF	TGTGCCAGCAGCAATGGCGGGACAGTCTCCTACGAGCAGTACTTC	TRBV7-9	NA	NA	TRBJ2-7
CASSPGLGGSYNEQFF	TGCGCCAGCAGCCCCGGACTAGGTGGCTCCTACAATGAGCAGTTCTTC	TRBV5-1	once	TRBD2	TRBJ2-1
CASSYGLANTGELFF	TGTGCCAGCAGCTACGGACTAGCCAACACCGGGGAGCTGTTTTTT	TRBV3-1/TRBV3-2	NA	TRBD2	TRBJ2-2
CASSPSGTGVYTEAFF	TGTGCCAGCTCACCGTCCGGGACAGGGGTTTACACTGAAGCTTTCTTT	TRBV18	NA	TRBD1	TRBJ1-1
CASTRGTVYNEQFF	TGTGCCAGTACGAGAGGGACAGTATACAATGAGCAGTTCTTC	TRBV19	NA	TRBD1	TRBJ2-1
CASSRLAGVNTDTQYF	TGTGCCAGCAGCCGTCTAGCGGGAGTAAACACAGATACGCAGTATTTT	TRBV3-1/TRBV3-2	NA	TRBD2	TRBJ2-3
CATSSLQGVYEQYF	TGTGCCACCAGCAGTTTACAGGGGGTCTACGAGCAGTACTTC	TRBV15	NA	TRBD1	TRBJ2-7
CASSQGLAGAETQYF	TGTGCCAGCAGCCAAGGACTAGCGGGAGCAGAGACCCAGTACTTC	TRBV14	NA	TRBD2	TRBJ2-5
CASSLGRDRYDSPLHF	TGTGCCAGCAGCTTAGGCCGGGACAGATATGATTCACCCCTCCACTTT	TRBV11-3	few	TRBD1	TRBJ1-6
CASSLGSLALIGDEQYF	TGTGCCAGCAGCTTAGGCTCTCTGGCACTAATAGGTGACGAGCAGTACTTC	TRBV7-2	NA	NA	TRBJ2-7
CASKYRLLETQYF	TGTGCCAGCAAGTACAGATTGTTGGAGACCCAGTACTTC	TRBV2	NA	NA	TRBJ2-5
CASSVSTTGPGEQYF	TGCGCCAGCAGCGTATCCACGACAGGGCCTGGCGAGCAGTACTTC	TRBV5-1	NA	TRBD1	TRBJ2-7
CASSLDSPGASEKLFF	TGTGCCAGCAGCCTCGACAGCCCGGGAGCGAGTGAAAAACTGTTTTTT	TRBV7-9	NA	NA	TRBJ1-4
CAWGVTGPQYF	TGTGCCTGGGGTGTGACAGGGCCACAGTACTTC	TRBV30	NA	TRBD1	TRBJ2-7
CSASVGTGGYEQYF	TGCAGTGCTAGTGTCGGGACAGGGGGCTACGAGCAGTACTTC	TRBV20-1	NA	TRBD1	TRBJ2-7
CASSKSGQGNNSPLHF	TGTGCCAGCAGCAAGTCCGGACAGGGAAATAATTCACCCCTCCACTTT	TRBV9	NA	TRBD1	TRBJ1-6
CASSVQGPGNTIYF	TGTGCCAGCTCGGTACAGGGACCTGGAAACACCATATATTTT	TRBV18	few	NA	TRBJ1-3
CASSMAGGEIFGPQHF	TGTGCCAGTAGTATGGCAGGGGGCGAGATATTTGGGCCCCAGCATTTT	TRBV19	once	TRBD1	TRBJ1-5
CASSQKGLASSGANVLTF	TGTGCCAGCAGCCAAAAGGGACTAGCGAGCTCTGGGGCCAACGTCCTGACTTTC	TRBV4-2	NA	TRBD2	TRBJ2-6
CSVELAGGIYNEQFF	TGCAGCGTTGAACTAGCGGGGGGAATTTACAATGAGCAGTTCTTC	TRBV29-1	once	TRBD2	TRBJ2-1
CATSGQGPNGYTF	TGTGCCACCTCGGGACAGGGCCCAAATGGCTACACCTTC	TRBV19	once	TRBD1	TRBJ1-2
CASSFGSPTGELFF	TGTGCCAGCAGTTTCGGGTCTCCCACCGGGGAGCTGTTTTTT	TRBV6-5	NA	NA	TRBJ2-2
CASSLDPGVWAYEQYF	TGTGCCAGCAGCTTAGATCCGGGGGTTTGGGCCTACGAGCAGTACTTC	TRBV11-2	NA	NA	TRBJ2-7
CASSSSSNQPQHF	TGTGCCAGCAGTTCGTCTAGCAATCAGCCCCAGCATTTT	TRBV12-3/TRBV12-4	NA	NA	TRBJ1-5
CASNKQGIGNQPQHF	TGTGCCAGCAATAAACAGGGGATCGGAAATCAGCCCCAGCATTTT	TRBV5-6	NA	TRBD1	TRBJ1-5
CASSSLNGRTTSGNTIYF	TGTGCCAGCAGTTCCCTTAACGGCCGGACAACGTCTGGAAACACCATATATTTT	TRBV7-3	NA	NA	TRBJ1-3
CSVEAQSNTEAFF	TGCAGCGTTGAGGCTCAGTCGAACACTGAAGCTTTCTTT	TRBV29-1	NA	NA	TRBJ1-1
CASSSLTGGREKLFF	TGTGCCAGCAGTTCGCTAACAGGGGGTCGGGAAAAACTGTTTTTT	TRBV28	NA	TRBD1	TRBJ1-4
CASSLGGVGAGNTIYF	TGTGCCAGCAGTTTGGGGGGGGTTGGAGCTGGAAACACCATATATTTT	TRBV6-5	NA	NA	TRBJ1-3
CASSLAGNTGNTIYF	TGTGCCAGCAGCTTGGCGGGGAACACTGGAAACACCATATATTTT	TRBV5-5	NA	NA	TRBJ1-3
CASSQDSPLAGPYEQYF	TGCGCCAGCAGCCAAGATTCCCCCTTAGCGGGGCCCTACGAGCAGTACTTC	TRBV4-1	once	TRBD2	TRBJ2-7
CASSLQRDRRPEAFF	TGTGCCAGCAGCTTACAACGGGACAGGCGGCCTGAAGCTTTCTTT	TRBV7-9	NA	TRBD1	TRBJ1-1
CASSLKLSLAGDFYEQYF	TGTGCCAGCAGCTTAAAGCTTTCCCTAGCGGGAGATTTTTACGAGCAGTACTTC	TRBV7-9	NA	TRBD2	TRBJ2-7
CASSLNGLYNEQFF	TGCGCCAGCAGCTTGAACGGACTATACAATGAGCAGTTCTTC	TRBV5-1	once	NA	TRBJ2-1
CSVEDPSGNNEQFF	TGCAGCGTTGAAGATCCCTCCGGGAATAATGAGCAGTTCTTC	TRBV29-1	NA	NA	TRBJ2-1
CASRKTGTATGGNQPQHF	TGTGCCAGTAGGAAAACCGGGACAGCTACGGGGGGCAATCAGCCCCAGCATTTT	TRBV19	NA	TRBD1	TRBJ1-5
CASLSLAKNIQYF	TGTGCCAGTCTTAGTCTAGCCAAAAACATTCAGTACTTC	TRBV19	NA	NA	TRBJ2-4
CATSRGRQGGHEQFF	TGTGCCACCAGCAGAGGCCGACAGGGGGGGCATGAGCAGTTCTTC	TRBV15	NA	TRBD1	TRBJ2-1
CASSPGQKNTEAFF	TGTGCCAGCTCACCGGGACAGAAGAACACTGAAGCTTTCTTT	TRBV18	NA	TRBD1	TRBJ1-1
CASSSPLGGGASYNEQFF	TGTGCCAGCAGCTCGCCATTGGGGGGGGGCGCATCCTACAATGAGCAGTTCTTC	TRBV7-6	NA	NA	TRBJ2-1
CASSPGQGWDSPLHF	TGTGCCAGCAGTCCCGGACAGGGTTGGGATTCACCCCTCCACTTT	TRBV6-6	NA	TRBD1	TRBJ1-6
CASSPGVLMEQYF	TGTGCCAGCTCACCCGGGGTCTTGATGGAGCAGTACTTC	TRBV18	NA	NA	TRBJ2-7
CANRGQGNTEAFF	TGTGCCAACAGGGGACAGGGGAACACTGAAGCTTTCTTT	TRBV28	NA	TRBD1	TRBJ1-1
CASSDGTSGSSYNEQFF	TGTGCCAGCAGCGACGGGACTAGCGGGAGCTCCTACAATGAGCAGTTCTTC	TRBV6-4	NA	TRBD2	TRBJ2-1
CASSQDSGNNEQFF	TGTGCCAGCAGCCAAGATTCGGGGAACAATGAGCAGTTCTTC	TRBV3-1/TRBV3-2	NA	NA	TRBJ2-1
CASSPDRTNYGYTF	TGTGCCAGCAGCCCGGACAGGACTAACTATGGCTACACCTTC	TRBV2	NA	TRBD1	TRBJ1-2
CASSEGTGRTF	TGTGCCAGCAGTGAAGGAACAGGTCGAACATTC	TRBV6-1	NA	NA	TRBJ2-7
CSVETGELTQYF	TGCAGCGTCGAGACAGGGGAACTGACCCAGTACTTC	TRBV29-1	NA	TRBD1	TRBJ2-5